This entry features one T cell receptor (beta chain) sequence. What antigen it recognizes has not been identified. One junction end does not reproduce the germline sequence, and a read error may be involved. This sample is part of a study of human T cells and chemical hapten exposure (dated by TCRdb to about 2021). Some background on the complete study: For sensitization, 2% DPC in acetone was applied to an approximately 2 cm by approximately 2 cm area of upper inner arm skin. The libraries were sequenced as a pool, and the TCR yield per sample differed mostly because of small variations in library volumes within the pool. Approximately 28 alopecia patients gave blood for TCR sequencing at one to four time points (pre-sensitization, 2, 6 and 24 weeks). The mostly female patient cohort included alopecia areata with under or over 50% scalp involvement, alopecia totalis and alopecia universalis. In alopecia patients, the study followed how the peripheral blood TCR repertoire changed in vivo over primary and secondary sensitization to diphenylcyclopropenone (DPC), a hapten. Blood samples were taken from patients before sensitization (week 0) and at 2, 6 and about 24 weeks after DPC sensitization. Patch testing was done on the upper back using Finn chambers containing 0.01% DPC, and results were scored after 6 days according to International Contact Dermatitis Research Group standards. Weekly therapeutic DPC doses were additionally applied to the scalp of patients throughout the roughly 23-week study period. Study-wide findings and limitations: The number of PT1 expanded TCRs positively correlated with patch test score, significant at thresholds 8, 16 and 32 but not 4. Because every patient had alopecia, a presumed autoimmune disease, the patients' immune response might differ from that of healthy individuals. Compared with pre-sensitization or healthy control sets, expanded TCRs formed significantly more large CDR3 similarity clusters, which is consistent with antigen-driven responses. After repeated subsampling, changes were observed in the strength of the expansion versus patch-test correlation and in the threshold at which the correlation became significant. DPC sensitization did not change the number of TCRs with a frequency above 1 in 1000, and there was no evidence of changes in global repertoire structure.

The time point label on this specimen signifies: pre-sensitization, week 0. Sample treatment or condition, as interpreted from the label and publication: therapeutic diphenylcyclopropenone sensitization with weekly scalp DPC. Blood at each patch-test visit was drawn before the patch test was applied. To be eligible, patients had to be aged 18 to 70, diagnosed with alopecia and judged suitable for DPC therapy, while pregnant patients were excluded. Unfractionated whole blood was collected in Tempus Blood RNA tubes, and total RNA was extracted from that blood. From its cysteine to its phenylalanine, the CDR3 spans 16 amino acids. The read is trimmed to its CDR3 DNA, 48 bases read in frame from base 1. CDR1 and CDR2 are read off the germline V gene (reference sequence) as MNHEY and SMNVEV. The library was built by means of RACE. Instrument used: NextSeq 500. During library preparation, unique molecular identifiers were attached to individual cDNA molecules so that TCRs could be counted quantitatively and reproducibly. From each blood RNA sample, both TCR alpha and TCR beta chains were sequenced. As for the authors' bioinformatics: Samples had a median of 95,638 TCRs, with a range from roughly 20,000 to 690,600. The Decombinator software suite was used to annotate V, J and CDR3 in the TCR reads. For the PS versus PT1 abundance plots, all samples were subsampled to the same number of TCRs (28,000). TCRs were defined as expanded if absent before sensitization and observed at least eight times at the 2-week time point. TCRdb trimmed public reads at Q25 via fastp, called clones via MiXCR and kept in-frame beta chains. For every CDR3 protein sequence, its rows merge into one entry that carries the most common genes and DNA. What appears here as the V and J calls and clone size reflects TCRdb's work, not the paper's. This sample comprises 300,000 to 400,000 distinct CDR3 sequences, roughly 4.6% of them detected only once. Clones ranked in the top ten supply 2.6% of the sample.

Recombination linked TRBV27 to TRBJ2-2, with TRBD2 matching 9 junction bases. The TCR originated in a woman in her forties or fifties with alopecia areata. Some clones in this sample may be carry-over from other donors' samples. The sequencing used whole blood, collected in connection with sensitization to the hapten diphenylcyclopropenone (DPC). This receptor carries the CDR3 CASSLAGGRNTVELFF. The nucleotide sequence reads as follows: TGTGCCAGCAGTTTAGCGGGGGGGAGGAACACCGTGGAGCTGTTTTTT.